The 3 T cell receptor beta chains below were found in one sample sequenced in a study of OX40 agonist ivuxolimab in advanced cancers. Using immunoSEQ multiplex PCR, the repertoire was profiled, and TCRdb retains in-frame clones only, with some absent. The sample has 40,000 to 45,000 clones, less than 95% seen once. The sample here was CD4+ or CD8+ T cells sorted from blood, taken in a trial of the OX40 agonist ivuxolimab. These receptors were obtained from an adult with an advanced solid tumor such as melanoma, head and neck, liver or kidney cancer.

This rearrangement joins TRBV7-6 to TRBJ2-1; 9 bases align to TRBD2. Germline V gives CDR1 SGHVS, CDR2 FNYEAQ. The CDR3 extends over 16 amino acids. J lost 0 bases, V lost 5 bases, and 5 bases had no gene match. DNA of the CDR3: TGTGCCAGCAGCAAACTTAGCGGGAGCTCCTACAATGAGCAGTTCTTC. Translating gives CASSKLSGSSYNEQFF. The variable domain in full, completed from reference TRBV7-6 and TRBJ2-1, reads GAGVSQSPRYKVTKRGQDVALRCDPISGHVSLYWYRQALGQGPEFLTYFNYEAQQDKSGLPNDRFSAERPEGSISTLTIQRTEQRDSAMYRCASSKLSGSSYNEQFFGPGTRLTVL.

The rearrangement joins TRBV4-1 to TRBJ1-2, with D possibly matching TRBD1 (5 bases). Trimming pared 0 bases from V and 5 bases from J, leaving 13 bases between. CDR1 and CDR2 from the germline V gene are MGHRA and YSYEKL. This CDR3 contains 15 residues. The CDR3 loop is CASSQESGRNYGYTF. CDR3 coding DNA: TGCGCCAGCAGCCAAGAGTCAGGGAGAAATTATGGCTACACCTTC.

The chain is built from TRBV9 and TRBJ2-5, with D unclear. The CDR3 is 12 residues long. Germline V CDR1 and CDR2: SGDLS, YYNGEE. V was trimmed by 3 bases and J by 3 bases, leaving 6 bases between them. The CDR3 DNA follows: TGTGCCAGCAGCGGAAATGAAGAGACCCAGTACTTC. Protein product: CASSGNEETQYF.